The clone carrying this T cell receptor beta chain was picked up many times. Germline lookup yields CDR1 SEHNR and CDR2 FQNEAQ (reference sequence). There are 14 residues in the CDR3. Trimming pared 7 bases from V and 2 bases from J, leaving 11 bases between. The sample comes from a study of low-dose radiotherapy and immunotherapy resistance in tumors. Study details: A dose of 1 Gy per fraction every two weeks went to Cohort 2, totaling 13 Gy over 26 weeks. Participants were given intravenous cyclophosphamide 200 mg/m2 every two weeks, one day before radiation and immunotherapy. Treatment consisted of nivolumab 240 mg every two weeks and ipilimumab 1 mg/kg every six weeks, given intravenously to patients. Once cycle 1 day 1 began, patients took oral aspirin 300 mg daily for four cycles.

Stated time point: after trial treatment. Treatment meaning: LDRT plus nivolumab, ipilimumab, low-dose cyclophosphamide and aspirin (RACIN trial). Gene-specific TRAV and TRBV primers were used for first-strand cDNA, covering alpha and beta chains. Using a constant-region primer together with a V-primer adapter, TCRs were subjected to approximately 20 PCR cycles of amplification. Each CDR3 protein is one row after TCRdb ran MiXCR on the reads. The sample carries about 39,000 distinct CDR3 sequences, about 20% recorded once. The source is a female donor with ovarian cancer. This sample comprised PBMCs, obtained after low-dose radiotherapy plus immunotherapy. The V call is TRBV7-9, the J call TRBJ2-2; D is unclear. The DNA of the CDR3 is TGTGCCAGCACCGGAAAAATCAACACCGGGGAGCTGTTTTTT. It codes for CASTGKINTGELFF.